This TCR beta chain was found in a study of neoadjuvant nivolumab and ipilimumab in lung cancer. Method: immunoSEQ multiplex PCR; TCRdb's copy keeps in-frame clones and lacks some. The sample yields about 38,000 clones, 80% to 90% seen once. There are 15 residues in the CDR3. Germline V gene lookup returns CDR1 GTSNPN and CDR2 SVGIG (reference sequence). With V trimmed by 5 bases and J by 8 bases, 13 bases remained unmatched. The clonotype comes from an adult with non-small cell lung cancer. Sequencing was performed on peripheral blood, taken before neoadjuvant nivolumab, alone or with ipilimumab. The J gene is TRBJ2-1, the V gene TRBV30; 9 bases line up with TRBD1. CDR3 nucleotides: TGTGCCTGGCGCCACAGGGACAGGGACATCGATGAGCAGTTCTTC. It translates to CAWRHRDRDIDEQFF.